This entry is about one T cell receptor beta chain. Its antigen is currently unknown. Produced via immunoSEQ multiplex PCR; TCRdb's table is partial and in-frame only. The sample has about 50,000 clones; 60% to 85% are singletons. Cells that had been cultured for roughly 9 days were the source of isolated CD4+ T cells. The healthy vaccine recipients, who had no prior SARS-CoV-2 infection, showed negative nucleocapsid antibodies. These data originate in a study of vaccination effects on CD4 cells after COVID-19. Regarding the study as a whole: After vaccination of healthy people, only 1 of 255 vaccine-induced clones cross-reacted with common cold coronaviruses.

V dropped 4 bases and J dropped 1 base, with 8 bases sitting between them. The CDR3 contains 14 residues. Germline V gene sequence: CDR1 SGHRS, CDR2 YFSETQ. The sample here was CD4+ T cells from PBMCs cultured without peptide, taken before COVID-19 vaccination. This chain connects TRBV5-1 to TRBJ2-2, with D maybe TRBD1 (5 bases). This clonotype was obtained from a human donor who received a COVID-19 vaccine. The CDR3 is CASSPQGNTGELFF. CDR3 nucleotide sequence: TGCGCCAGCAGCCCCCAGGGGAACACCGGGGAGCTGTTTTTT.